The 31 T cell receptor beta chains presented below share a single source sample, sequenced in a study of CD8 T cells in ankylosing spondylitis. Whole-study results and caveats: A motif of eight highly homologous TCR beta variants was seen as apparently characteristic of ankylosing spondylitis blood.

From the 5' RACE reads, TCRdb called clonotypes with MiXCR, one entry per CDR3 protein. The sample consists of fewer than 550,000 distinct CDR3 sequences, about 5% of them appearing once. These TCRs' antigens remain unknown. Input material: blood, either unsorted or a sorted T cell fraction (not recorded which). These receptors all come from a male donor with ankylosing spondylitis.

The gene calls are TRBV5-1 and TRBJ1-2, with 10 bases identical to TRBD1. The CDR3 contains 14 residues. The germline gives CDR1 SGHRS, CDR2 YFSETQ. V was pared by 10 bases and J by 2 bases, with 8 bases of the junction left unmatched. CDR3 DNA: TGCGCCGGAGCGCCGGGACAGGGGAACTATGGCTACACCTTC. Amino acid sequence: CAGAPGQGNYGYTF.

This clonotype was picked up many times. V gene TRBV4-1 combines with J gene TRBJ2-1; maybe TRBD2 (5 bases). Trimming removed 4 bases from V and 6 bases from J, with 13 bases in between. Germline V gene data show CDR1 as MGHRA and CDR2 as YSYEKL. The CDR3 covers 14 residues. The CDR3 is CASSPGLLGNEQFF. The CDR3 DNA is TGCGCCAGCAGCCCTGGACTCCTAGGCAATGAGCAGTTCTTC.

This clonotype was seen many times. The CDR3 reads CASSYFAGHRQETQYF. For the CDR3, the DNA is TGTGCCAGCAGTTACTTTGCAGGGCACCGACAAGAGACCCAGTACTTC. The chain joins TRBV6-5 to TRBJ2-5; perhaps TRBD1 as D (5 bases). V dropped 1 base and J dropped 2 bases, with 14 bases sitting between them. Per the germline V gene, CDR1 is MNHEY and CDR2 is SVGAGI. CDR3 length: 16 residues.

Ten or more counts support this clonotype. The chain combines TRBV5-1 with TRBJ2-5, with a tentative D call TRBD2 (6 bases). Per the germline V gene, CDR1 is SGHRS and CDR2 is YFSETQ. The CDR3 has 15 residues. V was pared by 2 bases and J by 0 bases, with 11 bases between. The CDR3 loop reads CASSFSRGYQETQYF. In nucleotides, the CDR3 is TGCGCCAGCAGCTTCTCGCGGGGCTACCAAGAGACCCAGTACTTC.

This clonotype was detected many times. The V and J genes are TRBV7-9 and TRBJ2-2; D is unresolved. The CDR3 contains 16 residues. Germline V CDR1 and CDR2: SEHNR, FQNEAQ (reference sequence). The V end was cut by 6 bases, the J end by 5 bases, with 19 bases between. CDR3: CASSPAPGLTTGELFF. CDR3 DNA: TGTGCCAGCAGTCCAGCCCCGGGCCTGACGACCGGGGAGCTGTTTTTT. The entire variable domain, with the rest obtained from reference TRBV7-9 and TRBJ2-2, is as follows: DTGVSQNPRHKITKRGQNVTFRCDPISEHNRLYWYRQTLGQGPEFLTYFQNEAQLEKSRLLSDRFSAERPKGSFSTLEIQRTEQGDSAMYLCASSPAPGLTTGELFFGEGSRLTVL.

This clonotype appeared many times. CDR3 loop: CASSVDDRVSTEAFF. Written as DNA, the CDR3 is TGTGCCAGCAGCGTAGACGACAGGGTAAGCACTGAAGCTTTCTTT. The V and J genes are TRBV9 and TRBJ1-1; TRBD1 agrees at 7 bases. In germline, CDR1 is SGDLS, CDR2 YYNGEE. V shed 0 bases and J 4 bases; nucleotides not matched to a gene: 6. The CDR3 runs to 15 residues.

This clonotype has ten or more counts. The chain uses TRBV5-1 and TRBJ1-5; the D is unclear. The length of the CDR3 is 14 residues. CDR1 and CDR2 (germline): SGHRS, YFSETQ. Trimming shortened V by 4 bases and J by 1 base, and 9 bases separated the two germline ends. The CDR3 nucleotides are TGCGCCAGCAGCGCCGGGGTAAGCAATCAGCCCCAGCATTTT. Protein product: CASSAGVSNQPQHF.

This clonotype occurred many times. The gene calls are TRBV6-6 and TRBJ1-1, with D perhaps matching TRBD1 (6 bases). The germline V gene has CDR1 MNHNY and CDR2 SVGAGI (reference sequence). This CDR3 has 13 residues. V lost 11 bases to trimming and J lost 1 base, with 14 bases between them. The CDR3 spells CAGRGQGNTEAFF. In DNA, the CDR3 is TGTGCCGGACGGGGGCAAGGGAACACTGAAGCTTTCTTT.

This clonotype came up many times. This chain joins TRBV20-1 and TRBJ2-7, with D unresolved. The CDR3 has 13 amino acids. The V end lost 1 base, the J end lost 2 bases, and 9 bases lay between the germline ends. Germline lookup yields CDR1 DFQATT and CDR2 SNEGSKA (reference sequence). The CDR3 coding sequence is TGCAGTGCTAGAGGGTCCAGAACCTACGAGCAGTACTTC. Translated: CSARGSRTYEQYF.

The rearrangement joins TRBV7-3 to TRBJ1-4; D gene unclear. Germline V gene lookup returns CDR1 SGHTA and CDR2 FQGTGA. The CDR3 extends over 13 amino acids. V dropped 5 bases and J dropped 4 bases, with 8 bases sitting between them. DNA of the CDR3: TGTGCCAGCAGCATAAGAGATAATGAAAAACTGTTTTTT. Encoded protein: CASSIRDNEKLFF. Drawing the rest from reference TRBV7-3 and TRBJ1-4, the complete variable domain is GAGVSQTPSNKVTEKGKYVELRCDPISGHTALYWYRQSLGQGPEFLIYFQGTGAADDSGLPNDRFFAVRPEGSVSTLKIQRTERGDSAVYLCASSIRDNEKLFFGSGTQLSVL.

V usage is TRBV5-1 and J usage is TRBJ1-6, with D tentatively TRBD1 (5 bases). The CDR3 extends over 13 amino acids. The V gene's germline CDR1 is SGHRS and CDR2 YFSETQ. V was pared by 7 bases and J by 7 bases, with 12 bases between. As DNA, the CDR3 is TGCGCCAGCTCATCAGGGTACAATTCACCCCTCCACTTT. The encoded protein is CASSSGYNSPLHF.

This clonotype showed up many times. The genes are TRBV20-1 and TRBJ1-2; D is unresolved. The V gene's germline CDR1 is DFQATT and CDR2 SNEGSKA (reference sequence). The CDR3 consists of 13 residues. Deletions cut 1 base from V and 5 bases from J, with 11 bases between. CDR3 sequence reads: CSARGTIQYGYTF. The CDR3 DNA follows: TGCAGTGCTAGAGGAACCATTCAATATGGCTACACCTTC.

This clonotype was recorded at least ten times. V and J are TRBV6-1 and TRBJ1-5, with a tentative D call TRBD1 (6 bases). The CDR3 covers 16 residues. V lost 7 bases to trimming and J lost 5 bases, with 21 bases between them. Germline assignment: CDR1 MNHNS and CDR2 SASEGT. The CDR3 DNA reads as TGTGCCAGCAACCAGGGACAAGTGGGCTTAGATCAGCCCCAGCATTTT. Amino acids: CASNQGQVGLDQPQHF.

This clonotype was picked up a small number of times. The CDR3, as DNA: TGTGCCAGCAGCCGGTGGACCGGCGGAGGAACTAATGAAAAACTGTTTTTT. Translating it yields CASSRWTGGGTNEKLFF. The rearrangement uses TRBV28 and TRBJ1-4; D remains ambiguous. CDR1 MDHEN and CDR2 SYDVKM come from the germline V gene. The germline V and J ends were trimmed by 6 bases and 1 base, with 18 bases remaining between them. CDR3 length equals 17 residues.

This clonotype was detected many times. The chain links TRBV5-5 to TRBJ1-2; TRBD1 agrees at 7 bases. Germline values: CDR1 SGHKS, CDR2 YYEKEE (reference sequence). V was pared by 4 bases and J by 5 bases, with 8 bases of the junction left unmatched. The CDR3 loop spans 14 amino acids. The CDR3 nucleotides read TGTGCCAGCAGCATCTGGACAGGCGCATATGGCTACACCTTC. It yields the protein CASSIWTGAYGYTF.

The gene calls are TRBV20-1 and TRBJ1-2; 9 nucleotides agree with TRBD1. The CDR3 is 13 amino acids. The V segment lost 5 bases and the J segment 8 bases; nucleotides outside the gene matches: 9. The germline V gene has CDR1 DFQATT and CDR2 SNEGSKA (reference sequence). This CDR3 reads CSASTGGARGYTF. DNA of the CDR3: TGCAGTGCTTCCACAGGGGGCGCGCGGGGCTACACCTTC.

The table lists this clonotype with many counts. V usage is TRBV7-9 and J usage is TRBJ2-7; D perhaps matches TRBD1 (6 bases). V was trimmed by 4 bases and J by 0 bases, leaving 10 bases between them. In germline, CDR1 is SEHNR, CDR2 FQNEAQ (reference sequence). The length of the CDR3 is 14 residues. In DNA, the CDR3 is TGTGCCAGCAGCTCGGAACAGGGCTCCTACGAGCAGTACTTC. This sequence encodes CASSSEQGSYEQYF.

Remarks on this clonotype: One end of the junction varies from germline; a read error may be responsible. CDR3 sequence reads: CSVEGQIGIQQESQYF. The DNA of the CDR3 is TGCAGCGTTGAAGGCCAGATCGGGATCCAACAAGAGAGCCAGTACTTC. The chain has TRBV29-1 and TRBJ2-5; perhaps TRBD2 as D (5 bases). The germline CDR1 and CDR2 sequences are SQVTM and ANQGSEA. The CDR3 is 16 amino acids.

This clonotype has ten or more counts. The genes are TRBV4-3 and TRBJ2-3; no reliable D call. The CDR3 contains 14 residues. CDR1 and CDR2 from the germline V gene are LGHNA and YSLEER. Trimming pared 1 base from V and 1 base from J, leaving 6 bases between. CDR3 nucleotide sequence: TGCGCCAGCAGCCAAGCCCCCCGCACAGATACGCAGTATTTT. Translated: CASSQAPRTDTQYF.

This clonotype was counted at least ten times. The chain links TRBV28 to TRBJ2-7; D perhaps matches TRBD1 (6 bases). The V end lost 4 bases, the J end lost 4 bases, and 14 bases lay between the germline ends. This CDR3 is built from 14 residues. Per the germline V gene, CDR1 is MDHEN and CDR2 is SYDVKM. The CDR3 spells CASSSPDRKYEQYF. CDR3 nucleotide sequence: TGTGCCAGCAGTTCCCCCGACAGGAAATACGAGCAGTACTTC.

The V and J genes are TRBV27 and TRBJ2-1; 8 nucleotides align to TRBD2. Looked up from germline, CDR1 is MNHEY and CDR2 is SMNVEV (reference sequence). The trim removed 1 base at V and 7 bases at J, leaving 9 bases unmatched. This CDR3 has 16 amino acids. CDR3 protein: CASSLYIAGIGNEQFF. In nucleotides, the CDR3 is TGTGCCAGCAGTTTATATATAGCGGGGATTGGAAATGAGCAGTTCTTC.

This clonotype was seen a handful of times. The chain couples TRBV7-3 to TRBJ2-1; D ambiguous. The V and J ends lost 2 bases and 0 bases respectively, with 8 bases between them. Germline V gene sequence: CDR1 SGHTA, CDR2 FQGTGA. The CDR3 contains 15 residues. The CDR3 nucleotides read TGTGCCAGCAGCTTAGGACCGAACTCCTACAATGAGCAGTTCTTC. Protein product: CASSLGPNSYNEQFF. Full variable domain (outside the CDR3, taken from reference TRBV7-3 and TRBJ2-1): GAGVSQTPSNKVTEKGKYVELRCDPISGHTALYWYRQSLGQGPEFLIYFQGTGAADDSGLPNDRFFAVRPEGSVSTLKIQRTERGDSAVYLCASSLGPNSYNEQFFGPGTRLTVL.

This clonotype was observed at least ten times. The chain employs TRBV15 and TRBJ1-2, with TRBD1 as a possible D gene (5 bases). From germline, CDR1 is LNHNV and CDR2 YYDKDF (reference sequence). V was shortened by 6 bases and J by 2 bases, with 13 bases between the two germline ends. This CDR3 contains 14 residues. The CDR3 sequence: CATRKAGANYGYTF. The CDR3 DNA follows: TGTGCCACCAGAAAAGCCGGGGCCAACTATGGCTACACCTTC.

The chain uses TRBV20-1 and TRBJ2-7; D is possibly TRBD1 (5 bases). The V end lost 4 bases, the J end lost 7 bases, and 26 bases lay between the germline ends. CDR1 is DFQATT and CDR2 is SNEGSKA in the germline V gene (reference sequence). The CDR3 loop spans 16 amino acids. CDR3 residues: CSATRPYTGQRAEQYF. The CDR3, as DNA: TGCAGTGCTACCCGCCCATATACCGGACAACGAGCTGAGCAGTACTTC.

The chain has TRBV7-2 and TRBJ1-2; no reliable D call. CDR1 is SGHTA and CDR2 is FQGNSA in the germline V gene. V gave up 2 bases and J gave up 0 bases, with 10 bases separating them. This CDR3 has 15 residues. The CDR3 loop reads CASSLLPPPNYGYTF. CDR3 bases: TGTGCCAGCAGCTTATTACCACCGCCTAACTATGGCTACACCTTC.

This clonotype was seen many times. The chain links TRBV5-1 to TRBJ1-2; D is uncertain. The CDR3 sequence is 13 residues long. The germline V gene has CDR1 SGHRS and CDR2 YFSETQ. V gave up 3 bases and J gave up 6 bases, with 12 bases separating them. This CDR3 is CASSSTDSDGYTF. CDR3 nucleotides: TGCGCCAGCAGCTCTACGGACTCGGATGGCTACACCTTC.

This clonotype has ten or more counts. The chain is built from TRBV4-3 and TRBJ2-1; D not certain. Trimming stripped 0 bases from V and 0 bases from J, with 9 bases between. The germline V gene has CDR1 LGHNA and CDR2 YSLEER. This CDR3 is built from 16 residues. CDR3 DNA: TGCGCCAGCAGCCAAGATCCATCCAGCTCCTACAATGAGCAGTTCTTC. Translating it yields CASSQDPSSSYNEQFF.

A few counts support this clonotype. The chain recombines TRBV7-2 with TRBJ2-2, with 9 bases matching TRBD1. The CDR3 covers 15 residues. J gave up 7 bases and V 3 bases, and 6 bases lay outside the gene matches. Germline values: CDR1 SGHTA, CDR2 FQGNSA. CDR3 amino acids: CASSFQTGGYGELFF. CDR3 bases: TGTGCCAGCAGCTTTCAAACAGGGGGCTACGGGGAGCTGTTTTTT.

This clonotype has a handful of counts. This sequence joins TRBV9 and TRBJ2-1, with D tentatively TRBD2 (5 bases). CDR1 and CDR2 from the germline V gene are SGDLS and YYNGEE. CDR3 length: 13 residues. V lost 0 bases to trimming and J lost 8 bases, with 9 bases between them. The DNA of the CDR3 is TGTGCCAGCAGCGTAGCTACTAGGGATGAGCAGTTCTTC. It translates to CASSVATRDEQFF.

This clonotype was counted at least ten times. The rearrangement links TRBV20-1 to TRBJ2-7, with D perhaps matching TRBD2 (6 bases). Trimming removed 0 bases at V and 4 bases at J, with 19 bases between. This CDR3 has 16 residues. CDR1 is DFQATT, CDR2 SNEGSKA, per germline (reference sequence). The CDR3 protein is CSARDRGTLPRYEQYF. The CDR3 DNA follows: TGCAGTGCTAGAGATCGAGGGACTTTGCCAAGGTACGAGCAGTACTTC.

The table lists this clonotype with many counts. The rearrangement links TRBV5-1 to TRBJ2-5, with 11 nucleotides matching TRBD1. Germline V CDR1 and CDR2: SGHRS, YFSETQ. This CDR3 is built from 16 residues. Losses at the gene ends were 4 bases for V and 3 bases for J; bases not matched to a gene: 8. In nucleotides, the CDR3 is TGCGCCAGCAGCCTCGGGACAGGGGGGACCGAAGAGACCCAGTACTTC. As protein: CASSLGTGGTEETQYF.